The 8 T cell receptor beta chains reported below all come from one sample, sequenced in a study of cytomegalovirus exposure and HLA in healthy donors. Vbeta (60) and Jbeta (13) primers were used in the PCR. Produced via immunoSEQ multiplex PCR; TCRdb's table is partial and in-frame only. The repertoire holds 130,000 to 150,000 clones, with around 82% as singletons. Sequenced sample: PBMCs. The receptors stem from a man aged 35-49 years in good health and CMV-seropositive.

The chain links TRBV28 to TRBJ1-3; no clear D gene. Between the trimmed V and J ends, which lost 8 bases and 1 base, there was a span of 12 bases. CDR3 length: 14 residues. Germline V gene data show CDR1 as MDHEN and CDR2 as SYDVKM. The CDR3 spells CASYRGTSGNTIYF. The CDR3, as DNA: TGTGCCAGCTATCGGGGTACATCTGGAAACACCATATATTTT.

V is TRBV4-2 and J is TRBJ2-7; 7 bases map to TRBD2. This CDR3 has 15 residues. Germline V gene sequence: CDR1 LGHNA, CDR2 YNFKEQ. V lost 0 bases and J lost 6; bases outside the gene matches: 8. The DNA for the CDR3 is TGTGCCAGCAGCCAAGAAGGCAGGAGGGAGGGCGAGCAGTACTTC. This gives the protein CASSQEGRREGEQYF.

The chain recombines TRBV28 with TRBJ2-7; the match to TRBD2 covers 14 bases. CDR3 length equals 21 residues. Germline loops: CDR1 MDHEN, CDR2 SYDVKM. Unmatched junction bases numbered 16, after V lost 3 bases and J lost 0 bases. Here the CDR3 DNA reads TGTGCCAGCAGTTTTTCCCCTCGCCCGGGACTAGCGGGGGTTAACTCCTACGAGCAGTACTTC. Translated, it gives CASSFSPRPGLAGVNSYEQYF. Complete variable domain (other parts from reference TRBV28 and TRBJ2-7): DVKVTQSSRYLVKRTGEKVFLECVQDMDHENMFWYRQDPGLGLRLIYFSYDVKMKEKGDIPEGYSVSREKKERFSLILESASTNQTSMYLCASSFSPRPGLAGVNSYEQYFGPGTRLTVT.

CDR3 in amino acids: CASSHQDSSRGYGYTF. The DNA of the CDR3 is TGTGCCAGCAGCCACCAGGACAGCTCAAGGGGGTATGGCTACACCTTC. The chain employs TRBV2 and TRBJ1-2; maybe TRBD1 (6 bases). The germline CDR1 and CDR2 sequences are SNHLY and FYNNEI. Trimming cost V 6 bases and J 5 bases, with 22 bases left between them. This CDR3 is 16 amino acids long.

This chain uses TRBV5-1 with TRBJ1-4; D gene unclear. V lost 1 base and J lost 8, with 12 bases in between. Germline V gene sequence: CDR1 SGHRS, CDR2 YFSETQ. This CDR3 has 14 amino acids. The CDR3 loop is CASSLRTSGEKLFF. The CDR3, as DNA: TGCGCCAGCAGCTTGAGGACTTCGGGGGAAAAACTGTTTTTT.

V usage is TRBV28 and J usage is TRBJ2-6, with 7 nucleotides matching TRBD1. CDR1 is MDHEN and CDR2 is SYDVKM in the germline V gene. The CDR3 length is 15 residues. The V and J ends lost 4 bases and 6 bases, in that order; junction bases with no gene match: 6. The CDR3 sequence is CASSSSQGLANVLTF. CDR3 bases: TGTGCCAGCAGTTCCTCACAGGGGTTGGCCAACGTCCTGACTTTC.

This sequence joins TRBV6-1 and TRBJ1-1; tentative D call: TRBD1 (6 bases). This CDR3 region has 14 residues. Trimming pared 8 bases from V and 3 bases from J, leaving 16 bases between. Germline CDR1 MNHNS, CDR2 SASEGT. CDR3 residues: CASGTLVAYTEAFF. The CDR3 DNA follows: TGTGCCAGCGGGACACTTGTTGCGTACACTGAAGCTTTCTTT.

J is TRBJ1-2 and V is TRBV28, with D uncertain. Deletions cut 10 bases from V and 3 bases from J, with 9 bases between. CDR1 and CDR2 from the germline V gene are MDHEN and SYDVKM. The CDR3 consists of 11 residues. CDR3 region: CAIFGDYGYTF. The CDR3 region has the DNA TGTGCCATCTTTGGAGACTATGGCTACACCTTC.